The 13 T cell receptor beta chains listed next were all sequenced from one sample in a study of PD-1 blockade in classical Hodgkin lymphoma. Using immunoSEQ multiplex PCR, the repertoire was profiled, and TCRdb retains in-frame clones only, with some absent. The sample consists of some 58,000 clones, around nine tenths of them appearing once. The time point here: cycle 4 day 1 (C4D1), after 6 weeks of nivolumab. Relapse after autologous stem cell transplantation occurred in every patient, and brentuximab vedotin exposure varied. Specimen: peripheral blood mononuclear cells (PBMCs), collected before the fourth cycle of nivolumab. The receptor set was obtained from a human donor with classical Hodgkin lymphoma.

The CDR3 loop reads CASSQRLSYGYTF. CDR3 sequence (DNA): TGTGCCAGCAGCCAAAGGCTCTCCTATGGCTACACCTTC. The rearrangement uses TRBV14 and TRBJ1-2; D call uncertain. The V and J ends lost 2 bases and 4 bases respectively, with 8 bases between them. In germline, CDR1 is SGHDN, CDR2 FVKESK. There are 13 residues in the CDR3.

This clone came up once. The chain recombines TRBV4-2 with TRBJ2-3; TRBD2 agrees at 7 bases. CDR1 and CDR2 (germline): LGHNA, YNFKEQ. The ends lost 0 bases at V and 2 bases at J; junction bases unmatched: 11. The CDR3 is 18 residues long. CDR3 in amino acids: CASSQEGERGHITDTQYF. The DNA of the CDR3 is TGTGCCAGCAGCCAAGAGGGGGAGCGGGGCCATATCACAGATACGCAGTATTTT.

V usage is TRBV5-5 and J usage is TRBJ2-7, with a tentative D call TRBD1 (5 bases). The V end was cut by 0 bases, the J end by 2 bases, with 15 bases between. Per the germline V gene, CDR1 is SGHKS and CDR2 is YYEKEE (reference sequence). This CDR3 contains 16 residues. CDR3 bases: TGTGCCAGCAGCTTGGGTTTAACAGGAATAACCTACGAGCAGTACTTC. Translation: CASSLGLTGITYEQYF.

The chain carries TRBV5-1 and TRBJ2-1, with TRBD2 matching over 7 bases. V was clipped by 4 bases and J by 3 bases; unmatched bases: 4. Germline CDR1 and CDR2: SGHRS and YFSETQ. The CDR3 totals 14 residues. The CDR3 DNA reads as TGCGCCAGCAGCGGGGACTATAGCTACAATGAGCAGTTCTTC. Amino acids: CASSGDYSYNEQFF.

The J gene is TRBJ1-2, the V gene TRBV5-6; TRBD1 matches at 8 bases. Germline V gene lookup returns CDR1 SGHDT and CDR2 YYEEEE. The trim removed 4 bases at V and 4 bases at J, leaving 6 bases unmatched. The CDR3 is 14 residues long. The DNA of the CDR3 is TGTGCCAGCAGCCGCCGCCAGGGGGCCTATGGCTACACCTTC. Its protein product is CASSRRQGAYGYTF.

The chain employs TRBV5-1 and TRBJ2-3, with D perhaps TRBD2 (7 bases). Germline V gene data show CDR1 as SGHRS and CDR2 as YFSETQ. With 4 bases removed from V and 1 base from J, the gap between germline ends came to 13 bases. CDR3 length: 15 residues. This CDR3 reads CASSAAGARTDTQYF. The CDR3 coding sequence is TGCGCCAGCAGCGCCGCGGGGGCCCGCACAGATACGCAGTATTTT.

V is TRBV4-1 and J is TRBJ2-7, with 7 bases aligning to TRBD2. The V and J ends lost 4 bases and 7 bases, in that order; junction bases with no gene match: 22. Germline V gives CDR1 MGHRA, CDR2 YSYEKL. The CDR3 contains 18 residues. CDR3 protein: CASSPHRYWGGLRSEQYF. CDR3 DNA sequence: TGCGCCAGCAGCCCACATCGGTATTGGGGGGGTCTACGGTCGGAGCAGTACTTC.

V and J are TRBV28 and TRBJ2-4, with TRBD1 matching 8 bases. Germline V gene sequence: CDR1 MDHEN, CDR2 SYDVKM. V was pared by 6 bases and J by 2 bases, with 6 bases of the junction left unmatched. The CDR3 is 15 amino acids. The CDR3 DNA follows: TGTGCCAGCAGCCGGGGACAGGCGACCAAAAACATTCAGTACTTC. This encodes CASSRGQATKNIQYF.

The V and J genes are TRBV18 and TRBJ2-5; 7 bases are a match to TRBD1. Losses at the gene ends were 6 bases for V and 2 bases for J; bases not matched to a gene: 9. The CDR3 runs to 15 residues. Germline V gene sequence: CDR1 KGHSH, CDR2 LQKENI. CDR3 DNA sequence: TGTGCCAGCTCCCCCGGGACAGCCTTTCAAGAGACCCAGTACTTC. Amino acids: CASSPGTAFQETQYF.

This chain joins TRBV4-2 and TRBJ2-3; the D call may be TRBD1 or TRBD2 (6 bases each). Trimming left V 10 bases short and J 3 bases short, with 17 bases between. The CDR3 covers 14 residues. Germline V gene lookup returns CDR1 LGHNA and CDR2 YNFKEQ. The CDR3 bases are TGTGCCACGGGGGCGGCCCAATCTACAGATACGCAGTATTTT. Translating it yields CATGAAQSTDTQYF.

V and J are TRBV13 and TRBJ2-3, with 8 nucleotides matching TRBD1. Germline-derived CDR1 and CDR2 are PRHDT and FYEKMQ (reference sequence). Losses at the gene ends were 5 bases for V and 2 bases for J; bases not matched to a gene: 15. The CDR3 length is 18 residues. Here the CDR3 reads CASSPPYLGQGNTDTQYF. The CDR3 DNA is TGTGCCAGCAGCCCCCCGTACCTAGGACAGGGAAACACAGATACGCAGTATTTT.

The chain carries TRBV6-1 and TRBJ2-1, with a possible D match to TRBD2 (5 bases). This CDR3 contains 11 residues. Germline V lookup: CDR1 MNHNS, CDR2 SASEGT. V was pared by 8 bases and J by 5 bases, with 7 bases between. The CDR3 DNA sequence: TGTGCCAGCGGGAGTCACAATGAGCAGTTCTTC. Translation gives CASGSHNEQFF.

The gene calls are TRBV19 and TRBJ1-2; unclear D gene. The CDR3 length is 13 residues. V was trimmed by 5 bases and J by 2 bases, leaving 9 bases between them. From germline, CDR1 is LNHDA and CDR2 SQIVND (reference sequence). The CDR3 DNA follows: TGTGCCAGTAGTGGCCGACTCAACTATGGCTACACCTTC. It specifies CASSGRLNYGYTF.